The source of this TCR beta chain is a study of CD8 T cells in ankylosing spondylitis. Findings of the study overall: Reportedly, disease-linked clones are significantly enriched in ankylosing spondylitis patients' matched synovial fluid.

This clonotype came up many times. Antigen specificity is unknown. MiXCR, run by TCRdb on the 5' RACE reads, gives a single entry per CDR3 protein. Of 190,000 or so distinct CDR3 sequences listed, roughly 13% are singletons. The TCR sequence derives from a male donor with ankylosing spondylitis or in good health (not recorded which). The specimen was blood, either unsorted or a sorted T cell fraction (not recorded which).

In DNA form, the CDR3 reads TGTGCCAGTAGTATCACCTTGGGGCCCCCCGCGGTGATGAACACTGAAGCTTTCTTT. Protein product: CASSITLGPPAVMNTEAFF. The rearrangement joins TRBV19 to TRBJ1-1; tentatively, D is TRBD1 (5 bases). The CDR3 spans 19 residues. Germline V gene data show CDR1 as LNHDA and CDR2 as SQIVND (reference sequence). Trimming took off 3 bases at V and 0 bases at J, with 23 bases between the two ends.